A single sample is the source of the 32 T cell receptor beta chains below, sequenced in a study of graft-versus-host responses after intestinal transplantation. These receptors lack a known antigen. Sequenced by immunoSEQ multiplex PCR; TCRdb stores in-frame clones only, minus some. The table has about 85,000 clones, under 95% seen once; the top ten hold 7.6%. The source was unstimulated CD8+ T cells sorted from spleen or lymph node cells, collected before transplant. The source is a human donor who was the organ donor for an intestinal transplant.

The V call is TRBV6-1, the J call TRBJ1-3; 7 nucleotides match TRBD1. Per the germline V gene, CDR1 is MNHNS and CDR2 is SASEGT. This CDR3 is 15 amino acids long. V dropped 3 bases and J dropped 1; count of bases not matched to a gene: 3. The CDR3 DNA reads as TGTGCCAGCAGTGAGGGGACAGCGTCTGGAAACACCATATATTTT. This gives the protein CASSEGTASGNTIYF.

The chain combines TRBV5-6 with TRBJ2-7; possibly TRBD2 for D (5 bases). The CDR3 loop spans 11 amino acids. Per the germline V gene, CDR1 is SGHDT and CDR2 is YYEEEE. V was trimmed by 6 bases and J by 4 bases, leaving 8 bases between them. CDR3 DNA: TGTGCCAGCACCGGAGGTTACGAGCAGTACTTC. Protein product: CASTGGYEQYF.

The chain recombines TRBV6-5 with TRBJ2-5; D is perhaps TRBD1 or TRBD2 (5 bases each). The CDR3 sequence is 15 residues long. V lost 0 bases and J lost 4, with 12 bases in between. From germline, CDR1 is MNHEY and CDR2 SVGAGI. The CDR3 sequence is CASSYSRGILETQYF. CDR3 DNA sequence: TGTGCCAGCAGTTACTCACGGGGCATTCTAGAGACCCAGTACTTC.

This clone was seen only once. V is TRBV6-5 and J is TRBJ1-2; no clear D. The CDR3 length is 15 residues. The germline gives CDR1 MNHEY, CDR2 SVGAGI. V lost 8 bases, J lost 5 bases, and 21 bases lay in between. The CDR3 DNA reads TGTGCCAGCCTTCCGGCACTCCCGCACTGGTATGGCTACACCTTC. This gives the protein CASLPALPHWYGYTF.

V is TRBV11-2 and J is TRBJ1-6, with D unclear. V shed 6 bases and J shed 6 bases, with 18 bases lying between them. The CDR3 is made up of 16 amino acids. Looked up from germline, CDR1 is SGHAT and CDR2 is FQNNGV. CDR3 DNA sequence: TGTGCCAGCAGTCAAACCACTGGACTGATTAATTCACCCCTCCACTTT. Translating it yields CASSQTTGLINSPLHF.

This chain connects TRBV7-9 to TRBJ2-5, with D possibly being TRBD2 (6 bases). Trimming left V 5 bases short and J 3 bases short, with 13 bases between. CDR3 size: 14 residues. The germline V gene encodes CDR1 SEHNR and CDR2 FQNEAQ (reference sequence). In nucleotides, the CDR3 is TGTGCCAGCAGCCTCCCGGGACTCGAAGAGACCCAGTACTTC. Encoded protein: CASSLPGLEETQYF.

The chain combines TRBV18 with TRBJ1-4; D is perhaps TRBD1 (5 bases). Germline lookup yields CDR1 KGHSH and CDR2 LQKENI. The V gene lost 0 bases and the J gene lost 7 bases, with 9 bases spanning the gap. This CDR3 region has 14 residues. The CDR3 is CASSPPGEGEKLFF. The CDR3 bases are TGTGCCAGCTCACCACCAGGGGAGGGTGAAAAACTGTTTTTT.

The chain is built from TRBV11-3 and TRBJ2-7; the D gene is possibly TRBD2 (5 bases). The germline gives CDR1 SGHNT, CDR2 YENEEA. The CDR3 is 15 residues long. Trimming took off 6 bases at V and 7 bases at J, with 22 bases between the two ends. The CDR3 coding sequence is TGTGCCAGCAGTTATTATAGCGTCGGTGTGGATGAGCAGTACTTC. Residues: CASSYYSVGVDEQYF.

This chain joins TRBV14 and TRBJ1-2; perhaps TRBD1 as D (5 bases). The CDR3 is 14 amino acids. Trimming cost V 2 bases and J 9 bases, with 16 bases left between them. Germline V gene lookup returns CDR1 SGHDN and CDR2 FVKESK. Here the CDR3 reads CASSQRGRPLRYTF. In nucleotides, the CDR3 is TGTGCCAGCAGCCAACGGGGCAGGCCTCTTCGCTACACCTTC.

The gene calls are TRBV10-2 and TRBJ2-1, with D uncertain. This CDR3 comprises 13 residues. The V gene's germline CDR1 is WSHSY and CDR2 SAAADI. Trimming removed 2 bases at V and 5 bases at J, with 7 bases between. CDR3 sequence (DNA): TGCGCCAGCAGTGAGGACACGGACAATGAGCAGTTCTTC. Translation gives CASSEDTDNEQFF.

The J gene is TRBJ2-3, the V gene TRBV4-2; D gene ambiguous. The CDR3 covers 15 residues. Germline assignment: CDR1 LGHNA and CDR2 YNFKEQ. With 0 bases removed from V and 1 base from J, the gap between germline ends came to 8 bases. The CDR3 reads CASSQDRGGTDTQYF. The DNA for the CDR3 is TGTGCCAGCAGCCAAGATAGAGGCGGCACAGATACGCAGTATTTT.

The chain joins TRBV4-1 to TRBJ1-2, with D unclear. Germline CDR1 reads MGHRA; CDR2 reads YSYEKL. CDR3 length equals 13 residues. Trimming removed 2 bases from V and 6 bases from J, with 10 bases in between. This CDR3 is CASSQLGGDGYTF. The CDR3 region has the DNA TGCGCCAGCAGCCAACTCGGCGGGGATGGCTACACCTTC.

J is TRBJ1-2 and V is TRBV5-1; D remains unclear. The CDR3 is 13 amino acids. The V end lost 0 bases, the J end lost 7 bases, and 10 bases lay between the germline ends. Germline lookup yields CDR1 SGHRS and CDR2 YFSETQ. The CDR3 loop reads CASSLGRRRGYTF. The CDR3 nucleotides are TGCGCCAGCAGCTTGGGGAGGCGCCGTGGCTACACCTTC.

The chain is built from TRBV4-1 and TRBJ2-7, with a tentative D call TRBD1 (5 bases). V was cut by 3 bases and J by 4 bases, with 13 bases left in between. Germline V lookup: CDR1 MGHRA, CDR2 YSYEKL. CDR3 length equals 14 residues. This CDR3 is CASSHGTGFYEQYF. The CDR3 DNA follows: TGCGCCAGCAGCCACGGAACAGGCTTTTACGAGCAGTACTTC.

The chain links TRBV4-1 to TRBJ1-2, with 9 bases that match TRBD1. The CDR3 loop spans 15 amino acids. Germline assignment: CDR1 MGHRA and CDR2 YSYEKL. V trimming: 2 bases; J trimming: 4 bases; junction bases outside the gene matches: 5. CDR3 sequence: CASSQLTGGGYGYTF. In DNA, the CDR3 is TGCGCCAGCAGCCAACTGACAGGGGGTGGCTATGGCTACACCTTC.

The J gene is TRBJ1-4, the V gene TRBV6-5; D perhaps matches TRBD1 (6 bases). V dropped 2 bases and J dropped 5 bases, with 15 bases sitting between them. The CDR3 spans 16 residues. Germline V gene data show CDR1 as MNHEY and CDR2 as SVGAGI. DNA for the CDR3: TGTGCCAGCAGTTACACGCACAGGGTCAAAAATGAAAAACTGTTTTTT. Translation: CASSYTHRVKNEKLFF.

The chain is built from TRBV5-4 and TRBJ2-5, with 8 bases identical to TRBD1. J gave up 4 bases and V 4 bases, and 15 bases lay outside the gene matches. Germline loops: CDR1 SGHNT, CDR2 YYREEE (reference sequence). CDR3 length equals 17 residues. The CDR3 sequence: CASSPSLSRTGRETQYF. The CDR3 nucleotides read TGTGCCAGCAGCCCCTCCTTATCTCGGACAGGGCGAGAGACCCAGTACTTC.

V gene TRBV6-6 combines with J gene TRBJ1-1; D gene uncertain. In germline, CDR1 is MNHNY, CDR2 SVGAGI (reference sequence). With 6 bases removed from V and 4 bases from J, the gap between germline ends came to 12 bases. The CDR3 is made up of 13 amino acids. CDR3 in amino acids: CASRIGLSTEAFF. The CDR3, as DNA: TGTGCCAGCAGGATCGGATTGAGCACTGAAGCTTTCTTT.

The chain is built from TRBV6-5 and TRBJ1-2, with 7 bases matching TRBD1. V lost 2 bases and J lost 3; bases outside the gene matches: 0. This CDR3 contains 13 residues. The germline V gene encodes CDR1 MNHEY and CDR2 SVGAGI. CDR3 sequence reads: CASSYGTDYGYTF. CDR3 nucleotides: TGTGCCAGCAGTTACGGGACAGACTATGGCTACACCTTC.

This sequence joins TRBV14 and TRBJ2-2; 7 bases are shared with TRBD2. The V segment lost 2 bases and the J segment 2 bases; nucleotides outside the gene matches: 5. CDR3 size: 16 residues. Per the germline V gene, CDR1 is SGHDN and CDR2 is FVKESK. CDR3 in DNA: TGTGCCAGCAGCCAACGACTAGCTGATAACACCGGGGAGCTGTTTTTT. Protein product: CASSQRLADNTGELFF.

This chain joins TRBV10-3 and TRBJ2-7; TRBD1 matches at 7 bases. The CDR3 is 14 residues long. Germline loops: CDR1 ENHRY, CDR2 SYGVKD. The junction had 6 bases not matched to a gene; V was cut back by 6 bases and J by 1 base. The CDR3: CAISLTGWSYEQYF. DNA of the CDR3: TGTGCCATCAGCCTGACAGGGTGGTCCTACGAGCAGTACTTC.

This chain uses TRBV6-5 with TRBJ1-4, with TRBD1 identical over 10 bases. V was pared by 5 bases and J by 8 bases, with 8 bases of the junction left unmatched. Germline V gene data show CDR1 as MNHEY and CDR2 as SVGAGI. The CDR3 is 15 residues long. CDR3 coding DNA: TGTGCCAGCAGTCCCCGGGACAGGGGTTTGGAAAAACTGTTTTTT. It yields the protein CASSPRDRGLEKLFF.

A single count supports this clone. J is TRBJ2-5 and V is TRBV5-1; D might be TRBD1 (6 bases). This CDR3 has 14 amino acids. The V gene's germline CDR1 is SGHRS and CDR2 YFSETQ. V gave up 2 bases and J gave up 5 bases, with 13 bases separating them. The CDR3 DNA sequence: TGCGCCAGCAGCTTACTTGGGACATACGAGACCCAGTACTTC. Protein: CASSLLGTYETQYF.

This sequence joins TRBV7-9 and TRBJ1-1, with a weak D call TRBD1 (5 bases). CDR1 and CDR2 from the germline V gene are SEHNR and FQNEAQ (reference sequence). CDR3 length equals 14 residues. The V gene lost 5 bases and the J gene lost 10 bases, with 20 bases spanning the gap. This CDR3 reads CASSPPLQAQGAFF. CDR3 bases: TGTGCCAGCAGCCCCCCTTTGCAGGCCCAGGGAGCTTTCTTT.

The rearrangement uses TRBV7-9 and TRBJ2-7, with 7 positions matching TRBD1. Germline V gene lookup returns CDR1 SEHNR and CDR2 FQNEAQ (reference sequence). V shed 2 bases and J 5 bases; nucleotides not matched to a gene: 9. CDR3 size: 15 residues. The CDR3 region has the DNA TGTGCCAGCAGCTTAACGGACAGGCCTCATGACGAGCAGTACTTC. Its translation: CASSLTDRPHDEQYF.

The rearrangement links TRBV7-9 to TRBJ1-2; TRBD1 matches at 8 bases. V shed 3 bases, J shed 3 bases, and the junction held 3 bases outside the gene matches. The germline V gene has CDR1 SEHNR and CDR2 FQNEAQ (reference sequence). This CDR3 has 14 residues. CDR3 sequence reads: CASSFGQGDYGYTF. Here the CDR3 DNA reads TGTGCCAGCAGCTTCGGACAGGGAGACTATGGCTACACCTTC.

The rearrangement links TRBV4-1 to TRBJ2-7; perhaps TRBD2 as D (6 bases). The V end was cut by 4 bases, the J end by 1 base, with 11 bases between. Germline CDR1 and CDR2: MGHRA and YSYEKL. The CDR3 loop spans 14 amino acids. In DNA form, the CDR3 reads TGCGCCAGCAGCCCTGTGGCGGGATCCTACGAGCAGTACTTC. Its translation is CASSPVAGSYEQYF.

This clone was detected only once. V gene TRBV5-4 combines with J gene TRBJ2-5; 8 nucleotides line up with TRBD2. V gave up 4 bases and J gave up 3 bases; unmatched junction bases: 8. CDR3 length: 15 amino acids. Germline CDR1 SGHNT, CDR2 YYREEE (reference sequence). CDR3 region: CASSRGGQREETQYF. In DNA form, the CDR3 reads TGTGCCAGCAGCCGGGGGGGGCAGCGAGAAGAGACCCAGTACTTC.

The chain has TRBV4-1 and TRBJ2-1; the match to TRBD2 covers 15 bases. V was pared by 4 bases and J by 10 bases, with 5 bases of the junction left unmatched. The CDR3 is made up of 15 amino acids. Germline CDR1 and CDR2: MGHRA and YSYEKL. For the CDR3, the DNA is TGCGCCAGCAGCCGGACTAGCGGGGGGGCCGAAGAGCAGTTCTTC. This gives the protein CASSRTSGGAEEQFF.

V usage is TRBV4-2 and J usage is TRBJ2-7; TRBD2 matches at 8 bases. CDR1 is LGHNA, CDR2 YNFKEQ, per germline. After removal of 0 bases from V and 5 bases from J, the junction contained 3 bases not matched to a gene. The CDR3 has 14 residues. In DNA, the CDR3 is TGTGCCAGCAGCCAAGATGCGGGAGGCGACGAGCAGTACTTC. Amino acid sequence: CASSQDAGGDEQYF.

The chain links TRBV7-3 to TRBJ1-2; a weak D match, TRBD1 (5 bases). In germline, CDR1 is SGHTA, CDR2 FQGTGA. This CDR3 comprises 16 residues. Trimming stripped 1 base from V and 5 bases from J, with 17 bases between. CDR3 in amino acids: CASSLSPRQTTYGYTF. The CDR3 coding sequence is TGTGCCAGCAGCTTAAGCCCTCGACAGACCACGTATGGCTACACCTTC.

The rearrangement links TRBV20-1 to TRBJ2-1; D unresolved. The CDR3 spans 11 residues. Germline values: CDR1 DFQATT, CDR2 SNEGSKA (reference sequence). V was pared by 5 bases and J by 6 bases, with 8 bases between. The CDR3 coding sequence is TGCAGTGCTTACACCCGCAATGAGCAGTTCTTC. It is translated as CSAYTRNEQFF.